The rows below give T cell receptor beta chains drawn from one sample of a study of T cell responses to AZD1222 COVID-19 vaccine. This table comes from immunoSEQ multiplex PCR, and its TCRdb copy is limited to in-frame clones, with some not included. The data hold fewer than 50,000 clones, with over 75% observed a single time. Material: peripheral blood, obtained 28 days after the second dose of the MenACWY control vaccine. The receptors were sampled from an adult who received the MenACWY meningococcal vaccine as a control. CDR3s include the opening cysteine and the closing phenylalanine or tryptophan. The D gene is left open where the match is weak. For some rows the clone size is stated as once, few or many, or as a class when expanded; others skip it.

.,TRBV5-1,.,TRBJ2-4,TGCGCCAGCAGCCTTGCCCAGGGCGGCATTCAGTACTTC,CASSLAQGGIQYF
TRBD1,TRBV13,.,TRBJ1-1,TGTGCCAGCAGCTCCCACCTCGACAGGGGGCGTACTGAAGCTTTCTTT,CASSSHLDRGRTEAFF
.,TRBV7-9,.,TRBJ1-5,TGTGCCAGCAGCCATGGGGATTCTTACAATCAGCCCCAGCATTTT,CASSHGDSYNQPQHF
.,TRBV2,.,TRBJ2-3,TGTGCCAGCAGTGATAAGGGGGGCGCGTGGGATACGCAGTATTTT,CASSDKGGAWDTQYF
.,TRBV28,once,TRBJ2-1,TGTGCCAGCAGTTTACCGCAGCGTGGCGATGAGCAGTTCTTC,CASSLPQRGDEQFF
.,TRBV27,.,TRBJ2-7,TGTGCCAGCAGTTTAAAAGGGGGGGATCCCCTAGGCAACGAGCAGTACTTC,CASSLKGGDPLGNEQYF
.,TRBV9,.,TRBJ1-5,TGTGCCAGCAGCGTAACGGACGGAAATCAGCCCCAGCATTTT,CASSVTDGNQPQHF
.,TRBV5-1,.,TRBJ2-7,TGCGCCAGCAGCTTGGAACGTATGGTGAGCTCCTACGAGCAGTACTTC,CASSLERMVSSYEQYF
.,TRBV5-6,.,TRBJ2-4,TGTGCCAGCAGCTTGGCGGGGGAGACTCAGTACTTC,CASSLAGETQYF
.,TRBV2,few,TRBJ2-7,TGTGCCAGCAGTGATCGGGACCACGAGCAGTACTTC,CASSDRDHEQYF
TRBD1,TRBV29-1,.,TRBJ1-2,TGCAGCGTGGATTCCGGGACAGGGTATGGCTACACCTTC,CSVDSGTGYGYTF